A single sample gave rise to the 17 T cell receptor beta chains below, sequenced in a study of blood T cell repertoires in COVID-19. This table comes from immunoSEQ multiplex PCR, and its TCRdb copy is limited to in-frame clones, with some not included. The table includes approximately 70,000 clones, around 93% detected once. The specimen sequenced was peripheral blood. These receptors came from a woman aged 55-70 years with active COVID-19.

This chain uses TRBV30 with TRBJ1-5; D gene ambiguous. CDR3 length: 12 amino acids. Deletions cut 0 bases from V and 9 bases from J, with 9 bases between. The V gene's germline CDR1 is GTSNPN and CDR2 SVGIG (reference sequence). The DNA for the CDR3 is TGTGCCTGGAGTGTGGCCCGGGGGCCCCAGCATTTT. Protein product: CAWSVARGPQHF.

This clone was recorded once. The genes are TRBV15 and TRBJ2-3; TRBD1 might be the D (6 bases). There are 16 residues in the CDR3. Trimming pared 0 bases from V and 2 bases from J, leaving 12 bases between. Germline V gene sequence: CDR1 LNHNV, CDR2 YYDKDF (reference sequence). The CDR3 DNA follows: TGTGCCACCAGCAGAGAAGGGACACTATTCACAGATACGCAGTATTTT. Protein product: CATSREGTLFTDTQYF.

The rearrangement uses TRBV19 and TRBJ1-4; D uncertain. Trimming left V 6 bases short and J 4 bases short, with 15 bases between. The germline gives CDR1 LNHDA, CDR2 SQIVND (reference sequence). CDR3 length equals 15 residues. The CDR3 DNA reads TGTGCCAGTAGACTGAGCAGGTCCTTTAATGAAAAACTGTTTTTT. Protein: CASRLSRSFNEKLFF.

This chain uses TRBV30 with TRBJ2-1; D gene ambiguous. In germline, CDR1 is GTSNPN, CDR2 SVGIG (reference sequence). Trimming removed 5 bases at V and 1 base at J, with 6 bases between. The CDR3 consists of 12 residues. The CDR3 DNA sequence: TGTGCCTGGTGCGGTTCCTACAATGAGCAGTTCTTC. Amino acids: CAWCGSYNEQFF. Full variable domain (missing parts from reference TRBV30 and TRBJ2-1): SQTIHQWPATLVQPVGSPLSLECTVEGTSNPNLYWYRQAAGRGLQLLFYSVGIGQISSEVPQNLSASRPQDRQFILSSKKLLLSDSGFYLCAWCGSYNEQFFGPGTRLTVL.

This chain connects TRBV30 to TRBJ2-7; 13 bases match TRBD2. Germline values: CDR1 GTSNPN, CDR2 SVGIG (reference sequence). The CDR3 totals 18 residues. J gave up 4 bases and V 3 bases, and 15 bases lay outside the gene matches. Here the CDR3 DNA reads TGTGCCTGGAGCCCCACTAGCGGGAGGGCCATTTTCAATTACGAGCAGTACTTC. Amino acids: CAWSPTSGRAIFNYEQYF.

V gene TRBV30 combines with J gene TRBJ2-7; 8 bases fit TRBD1. In germline, CDR1 is GTSNPN, CDR2 SVGIG (reference sequence). The J segment lost 7 bases and the V segment lost 0 bases, leaving 5 bases of the junction unmatched. The CDR3 is 13 amino acids. DNA for the CDR3: TGTGCCTGGAGTGTACTCAGGGGGCGTGAGCAGTACTTC. This codes for CAWSVLRGREQYF.

The chain links TRBV18 to TRBJ1-1, with a tentative D call TRBD1 (5 bases). The CDR3 runs 14 residues. Germline V CDR1 and CDR2: KGHSH, LQKENI. Trimming took off 1 base at V and 0 bases at J, with 6 bases between the two ends. As DNA, the CDR3 is TGTGCCAGCTCACCACAGGGGATGAACACTGAAGCTTTCTTT. Translation: CASSPQGMNTEAFF. Using reference TRBV18 and TRBJ1-1 for the parts outside the CDR3, the full variable domain is NAGVMQNPRHLVRRRGQEARLRCSPMKGHSHVYWYRQLPEEGLKFMVYLQKENIIDESGMPKERFSAEFPKEGPSILRIQQVVRGDSAAYFCASSPQGMNTEAFFGQGTRLTVV.

The V and J genes are TRBV28 and TRBJ1-2; D possibly corresponds to TRBD1 (6 bases). Germline assignment: CDR1 MDHEN and CDR2 SYDVKM. Trimming removed 4 bases at V and 7 bases at J, with 22 bases between. This CDR3 is 16 amino acids long. In DNA, the CDR3 is TGTGCCAGCAGTTCCCCCCCAACAGGGATCGTGTCTGGCTACACCTTC. This encodes CASSSPPTGIVSGYTF.

The V gene is TRBV9, the J gene TRBJ1-1; D is unclear. This CDR3 is 15 amino acids long. V shed 2 bases and J shed 5 bases, with 16 bases lying between them. Germline V gene sequence: CDR1 SGDLS, CDR2 YYNGEE. The CDR3: CASSVGLSWETEAFF. The CDR3 coding sequence is TGTGCCAGCAGCGTTGGCCTTTCCTGGGAGACTGAAGCTTTCTTT. The entire variable domain, with the rest obtained from reference TRBV9 and TRBJ1-1, is as follows: DSGVTQTPKHLITATGQRVTLRCSPRSGDLSVYWYQQSLDQGLQFLIQYYNGEERAKGNILERFSAQQFPDLHSELNLSSLELGDSALYFCASSVGLSWETEAFFGQGTRLTVV.

V is TRBV7-2 and J is TRBJ2-5, with 9 bases identical to TRBD2. Germline loops: CDR1 SGHTA, CDR2 FQGNSA. The CDR3 consists of 12 residues. With 1 base clipped from V and 11 bases from J, the junction kept 2 bases outside the gene matches. The CDR3, as DNA: TGTGCCAGCAGCTTAGTTGCGGGAGGGCAGTACTTC. Its translation is CASSLVAGGQYF.

The chain has TRBV5-4 and TRBJ2-1, with TRBD2 matching over 11 bases. V gave up 2 bases and J gave up 7 bases; unmatched junction bases: 5. The CDR3 length is 15 residues. Per germline, CDR1 SGHNT and CDR2 YYREEE (reference sequence). The CDR3, as DNA: TGTGCCAGCAGCTTTGGTACTAGCGGGAGAAATGAGCAGTTCTTC. It specifies CASSFGTSGRNEQFF.

The chain is built from TRBV15 and TRBJ2-3, with 11 bases aligning to TRBD2. With 0 bases clipped from V and 5 bases from J, the junction kept 7 bases outside the gene matches. Looked up from germline, CDR1 is LNHNV and CDR2 is YYDKDF (reference sequence). The CDR3 runs to 17 residues. In nucleotides, the CDR3 is TGTGCCACCAGCAGAGATCTCGGTAGCGGGAGGGGAGATACGCAGTATTTT. It yields the protein CATSRDLGSGRGDTQYF.

This chain connects TRBV6-6 to TRBJ1-1, with TRBD1 matching over 7 bases. This CDR3 has 14 residues. In germline, CDR1 is MNHNY, CDR2 SVGAGI (reference sequence). The trim removed 5 bases at V and 1 base at J, leaving 4 bases unmatched. The CDR3 loop is CASSRQGTNTEAFF. Written as DNA, the CDR3 is TGTGCCAGCAGTCGACAGGGCACGAACACTGAAGCTTTCTTT.

Here the CDR3 DNA reads TGTGCCAGCATCGACAGGATGAACACTGAAGCTTTCTTT. This translates into CASIDRMNTEAFF. This sequence joins TRBV28 and TRBJ1-1; weak D call: TRBD1 (6 bases). V was shortened by 7 bases and J by 0 bases, with 9 bases between the two germline ends. The V gene's germline CDR1 is MDHEN and CDR2 SYDVKM. The CDR3 totals 13 residues. Combining the CDR3 with reference TRBV28 and TRBJ1-1 gives the whole variable domain DVKVTQSSRYLVKRTGEKVFLECVQDMDHENMFWYRQDPGLGLRLIYFSYDVKMKEKGDIPEGYSVSREKKERFSLILESASTNQTSMYLCASIDRMNTEAFFGQGTRLTVV.

This chain connects TRBV3-1 (or the pseudogene TRBV3-2) to TRBJ1-4; a weak D match, TRBD1 (6 bases). The germline V and J ends were trimmed by 6 bases and 1 base, with 15 bases remaining between them. Looked up from germline, CDR1 is LGHDT and CDR2 is YNNKEL (reference sequence). CDR3 size: 16 residues. CDR3 sequence (DNA): TGTGCCAGCAGTCCGACCCTAGGGGGAACTAATGAAAAACTGTTTTTT. It translates to CASSPTLGGTNEKLFF.

The CDR3, as DNA: TGTGCCAGCTCCACCGGGCGGACGGACTCTAACTATGGCTACACCTTC. Translated: CASSTGRTDSNYGYTF. The chain has TRBV2 and TRBJ1-2; the D is unclear. V lost 8 bases and J lost 0, with 19 bases in between. CDR1 and CDR2 (germline): SNHLY, FYNNEI. The CDR3 is 16 amino acids.

The chain is built from TRBV3-1 (or the pseudogene TRBV3-2) and TRBJ1-1; possible D gene TRBD1, 6 bases. Germline CDR1 LGHDT, CDR2 YNNKEL (reference sequence). With 9 bases removed from V and 5 bases from J, the gap between germline ends came to 16 bases. The CDR3 spans 13 residues. In DNA form, the CDR3 reads TGTGCCAGTTCACAGGGATCGGGGACTGAAGCTTTCTTT. It translates to CASSQGSGTEAFF.